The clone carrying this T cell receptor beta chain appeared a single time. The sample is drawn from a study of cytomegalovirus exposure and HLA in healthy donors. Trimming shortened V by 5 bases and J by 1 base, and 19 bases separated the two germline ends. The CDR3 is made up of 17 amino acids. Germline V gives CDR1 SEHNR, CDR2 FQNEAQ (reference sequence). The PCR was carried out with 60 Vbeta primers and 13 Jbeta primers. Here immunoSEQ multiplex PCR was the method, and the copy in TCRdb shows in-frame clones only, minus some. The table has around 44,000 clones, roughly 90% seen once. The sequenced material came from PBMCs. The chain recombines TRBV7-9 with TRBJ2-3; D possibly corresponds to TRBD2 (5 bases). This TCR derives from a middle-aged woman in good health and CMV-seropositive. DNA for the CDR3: TGTGCCAGCAGCCCCTCGGCGGGCCCATCTCGCACAGATACGCAGTATTTT. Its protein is CASSPSAGPSRTDTQYF.